This T cell receptor (beta chain) was documented in a study of T cell repertoires in cytomegalovirus infection. Overall study context: Alongside well-studied HLA-B-restricted CMV epitopes, recently identified HLA-C-restricted CMV epitopes were also used.

TCRdb re-derived calls from the reads in MiXCR, one entry per CDR3 protein. The sample includes a few hundred thousand distinct CDR3 sequences, under 45% of them seen just once. Findings of the study overall: CMV-specific TCR beta clonotypes restricted by HLA-C were the ones dominating the ex vivo response.

From germline, CDR1 is MNHEY and CDR2 SVGEGT. The CDR3 loop spans 15 amino acids. V was shortened by 2 bases and J by 7 bases, with 15 bases between the two germline ends. Comments on this clonotype: Its target is unknown.

Sequenced material: cultured PBMCs, taken from culture after CMV antigen stimulation. This receptor was identified in a human donor in good health (CMV status not recorded). Some clones in this sample may be carry-over from other donors' samples. The rearrangement joins TRBV6-2 or TRBV6-3 to TRBJ1-5; D not resolved. The chain's CDR3 is CASSYGQDWIQPQHF. The DNA of the CDR3 is TGTGCCAGCAGTTACGGGCAGGACTGGATACAGCCCCAGCATTTT.